The rows below give T cell receptor beta chains drawn from one sample of a study of blood T cells in healthy people across ages. TCRdb reanalysed the 5' RACE reads using MiXCR and keeps one entry per CDR3 protein. The table includes over 1.5 million distinct CDR3 sequences, 40% to 55% detected once. Sequencing input: blood. The receptors shown here come from a woman aged 35 to 49 in good health. CDR3s leave out the opening cysteine and the closing phenylalanine or tryptophan. D genes are given only for firm matches.

j_call d_call v_call cdr3_length cdr3_aa
TRBJ2-7 TRBD2 TRBV7-2 13 ASSSLAGGGHEQY
TRBJ1-2 TRBD1 TRBV3-1 12 ASSQGGTAYGYT
TRBJ2-7 TRBD1 TRBV6-5 11 ASRNRGRGEQY
TRBJ1-1 NA TRBV10-1 11 ASRGEKNTEAF
TRBJ2-6 TRBD1 TRBV6-2/TRBV6-3 17 ASSYAGTGGLTGANVLT
TRBJ2-7 NA TRBV4-1 12 ASSPSHPSLEQY
TRBJ2-4 NA TRBV20-1 14 SADDSDRLAKNIQY
TRBJ2-3 NA TRBV20-1 13 NARGPDAGWDTQY
TRBJ2-1 TRBD1 TRBV27 12 ASRGTESYNEQF
TRBJ2-3 NA TRBV20-1 12 SANSNSGTDTQY
TRBJ2-3 TRBD2 TRBV9 14 ASSVEAGGGTDTQY
TRBJ2-7 NA TRBV6-1 13 ASSEAGGLSYEQY
TRBJ2-5 TRBD2 TRBV20-1 14 SASFAGEVIQETQY
TRBJ2-6 NA TRBV4-1 14 ASSQELGSGANVLT
TRBJ1-5 NA TRBV28 15 ASSNLQEGGFNQPQH
TRBJ2-3 TRBD2 TRBV4-2 15 ASSQELRGGPTDTRY
TRBJ1-5 NA TRBV20-1 11 SASPSGVEPQH
TRBJ1-4 NA TRBV15 13 ATSRASLGGEKLF
TRBJ2-3 TRBD2 TRBV7-2 14 ASNPRRGGATDTQY
TRBJ2-7 TRBD1 TRBV6-2/TRBV6-3 11 ASSRTGIGEQY
TRBJ1-2 NA TRBV6-1 10 ASSVDRYGYT
TRBJ1-6 NA TRBV20-1 15 SASGQFTGSYNSPLH
TRBJ2-4 TRBD1 TRBV27 12 ASTDRVKADIQY
TRBJ1-2 NA TRBV7-9 13 ASSRVGYLHYGYT
TRBJ2-1 NA TRBV7-6 13 ASSPPGISYNEQF
TRBJ2-1 NA TRBV6-2/TRBV6-3 14 ASSFKSPYRGNEQF
TRBJ2-7 TRBD2 TRBV4-1 15 ASSRTSGGAAPYEQY
TRBJ1-2 TRBD1 TRBV12-3/TRBV12-4 12 ASSPGDRGSGYT
TRBJ1-6 NA TRBV7-9 12 ASSLAQGSAPLH